A single sample gave rise to the 9 T cell receptor beta chains below, sequenced in a study of spatial heterogeneity in lung cancer (dated by TCRdb to between 2019 and 2020). General findings and caveats noted by the study authors: The number of expanded intratumoral alpha and beta TCRs correlated with the tumor nonsynonymous mutation count.

These receptors lack a known antigen. Taken with the paper, the label for time point translates to: sample taken at primary tumor resection. Library generation was performed with 5' RACE. Instrument used: NextSeq 500. TCRdb trimmed the raw reads at Q25, called clones with MiXCR and kept productive beta chains. For every CDR3 protein sequence, its rows merge into one entry that carries the most common genes and DNA. This sample comprises 17,000 or so distinct CDR3 sequences, approximately 6.2% of them detected only once. About 6.8% of the sample lies in the top ten. This specimen was lung tumor tissue, taken at surgery. The source of these receptors is a male donor with early-stage non-small cell lung cancer.

This clonotype was counted many times. For a library built for alpha chains, this beta chain is a stray read; little rests on its size. V is TRBV7-9 and J is TRBJ2-2; the match to TRBD1 covers 8 bases. CDR1 is SEHNR and CDR2 is FQNEAQ in the germline V gene (reference sequence). V lost 8 bases and J lost 4; bases outside the gene matches: 12. There are 16 residues in the CDR3. CDR3 sequence: CASSVGTGFFTGELFF. Here the CDR3 DNA reads TGTGCCAGCTCCGTGGGGACAGGTTTTTTCACCGGGGAGCTGTTTTTT.

In its sample, this clonotype was seen many times. A library made for alpha chains picked up this beta chain off target, so its size means little. This chain connects TRBV11-2 to TRBJ2-3; tentatively, D is TRBD1 (5 bases). V was cut by 2 bases and J by 3 bases, with 15 bases left in between. Per germline, CDR1 SGHAT and CDR2 FQNNGV. The CDR3 covers 16 residues. The CDR3 DNA reads TGTGCCAGCAGCTTAACCCCCAGGGCCGGAACAGATACGCAGTATTTT. Encoded protein: CASSLTPRAGTDTQYF. Based on the CDR3 plus reference TRBV11-2 and TRBJ2-3, the full variable domain is EAGVAQSPRYKIIEKRQSVAFWCNPISGHATLYWYQQILGQGPKLLIQFQNNGVVDDSQLPKDRFSAERLKGVDSTLKIQPAKLEDSAVYLCASSLTPRAGTDTQYFGPGTRLTVL.

This clonotype was seen many times. This beta chain slipped into a library made for alpha chains as a stray read, so its size is not meaningful. The V call is TRBV4-1, the J call TRBJ2-1; D may match TRBD1 or TRBD2 (5 bases each). Germline CDR1 is MGHRA and CDR2 is YSYEKL. Trimming took off 0 bases at V and 4 bases at J, with 16 bases between the two ends. This CDR3 has 17 amino acids. CDR3 sequence: CASSQDGGTRRYNEQFF. The CDR3 DNA follows: TGCGCCAGCAGCCAAGATGGGGGTACAAGAAGGTACAATGAGCAGTTCTTC.

This clonotype was counted only a few times. In a library made to pick up alpha chains, this beta chain is a stray read with a size that means little. The rearrangement links TRBV30 to TRBJ2-3; D is unresolved. The CDR3 contains 14 residues. Germline V gives CDR1 GTSNPN, CDR2 SVGIG (reference sequence). Deletions cut 4 bases from V and 2 bases from J, with 13 bases between. The CDR3 DNA follows: TGTGCCTGGACCCCCGGCTATTTCACAGATACGCAGTATTTT. Translation: CAWTPGYFTDTQYF.

This clonotype has just a few counts. The library was prepared for alpha chains; this beta chain is a stray read, so its frequency means little. This chain connects TRBV2 to TRBJ2-2, with 10 bases fitting TRBD1. With V trimmed by 6 bases and J by 1 base, 2 bases remained unmatched. CDR3 length equals 15 residues. CDR1 SNHLY and CDR2 FYNNEI come from the germline V gene. The CDR3 here is CASRGQGGNTGELFF. In DNA, the CDR3 is TGTGCCAGCAGAGGACAGGGGGGGAACACCGGGGAGCTGTTTTTT.

A word on this clonotype: The library was built for alpha chains, so this beta chain is an off-target read and its size means little. This sequence joins TRBV20-1 and TRBJ2-7; either TRBD1 or TRBD2 may fit D (5 bases each). The V end was cut by 6 bases, the J end by 6 bases, with 18 bases between. CDR3 size: 13 residues. Germline loops: CDR1 DFQATT, CDR2 SNEGSKA (reference sequence). The DNA for the CDR3 is TGCAGTGCAACTAGAGTTGGGGGACCCGAGCAGTACTTC. Its translation: CSATRVGGPEQYF.

This clonotype was counted at least ten times. This beta chain was picked up by a library intended for alpha chains and is off target, so its count carries little meaning. V gene TRBV28 combines with J gene TRBJ2-1; 8 nucleotides align to TRBD2. The germline V gene has CDR1 MDHEN and CDR2 SYDVKM. V shed 10 bases, J shed 7 bases, and the junction held 15 bases outside the gene matches. The CDR3 contains 15 residues. CDR3 DNA sequence: TGTGCCACCCTCCCGGGAGGGGGGATGGGTAATGAGCAGTTCTTC. Amino acids: CATLPGGGMGNEQFF.

This clonotype showed up many times. Since it is a stray read in a library aimed at alpha chains, this beta chain has a size that is not meaningful. This chain joins TRBV5-4 and TRBJ2-7, with TRBD1 identical over 8 bases. CDR1 is SGHNT and CDR2 is YYREEE in the germline V gene (reference sequence). The CDR3 loop spans 15 amino acids. J lost 2 bases, V lost 4 bases, and 8 bases had no gene match. Here the CDR3 DNA reads TGTGCCAGCAGCCCCGGGCCGGGACAGGCCTACGAGCAGTACTTC. Its protein is CASSPGPGQAYEQYF.

A note on this clonotype: This beta chain is a stray sequence in a library constructed for alpha chains; its clone size is not meaningful. The genes are TRBV7-9 and TRBJ1-5, with 12 bases that match TRBD1. Germline V gene lookup returns CDR1 SEHNR and CDR2 FQNEAQ (reference sequence). The CDR3 is made up of 15 amino acids. J lost 9 bases, V lost 5 bases, and 8 bases had no gene match. As DNA, the CDR3 is TGTGCCAGCAGCCTAATGGGACAGGGGGCTATGCCCCAGCATTTT. Translated: CASSLMGQGAMPQHF.